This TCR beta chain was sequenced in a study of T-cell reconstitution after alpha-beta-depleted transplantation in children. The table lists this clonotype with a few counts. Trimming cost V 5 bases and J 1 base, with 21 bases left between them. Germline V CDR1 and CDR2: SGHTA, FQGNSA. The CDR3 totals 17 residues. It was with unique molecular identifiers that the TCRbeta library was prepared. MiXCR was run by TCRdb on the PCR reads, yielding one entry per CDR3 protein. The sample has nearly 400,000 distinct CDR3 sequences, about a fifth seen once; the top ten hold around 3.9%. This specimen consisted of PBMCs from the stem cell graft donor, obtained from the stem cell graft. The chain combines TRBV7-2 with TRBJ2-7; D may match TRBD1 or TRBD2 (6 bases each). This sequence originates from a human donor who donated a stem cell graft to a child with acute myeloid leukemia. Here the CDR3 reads CASSVGGAGTPSYEQYF. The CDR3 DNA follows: TGTGCCAGCAGCGTAGGTGGGGCGGGGACACCTTCCTACGAGCAGTACTTC.